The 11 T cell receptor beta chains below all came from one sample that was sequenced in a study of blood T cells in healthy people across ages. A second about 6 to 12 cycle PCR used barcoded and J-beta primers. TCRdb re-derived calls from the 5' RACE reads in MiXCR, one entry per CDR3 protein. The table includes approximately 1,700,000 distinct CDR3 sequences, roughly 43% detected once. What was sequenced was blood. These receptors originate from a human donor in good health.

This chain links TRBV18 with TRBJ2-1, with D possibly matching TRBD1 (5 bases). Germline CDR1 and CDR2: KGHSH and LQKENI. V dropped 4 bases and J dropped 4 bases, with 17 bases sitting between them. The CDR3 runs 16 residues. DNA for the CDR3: TGTGCCAGCTCACGCTTGGGGCTAAGCTGTTACAATGAGCAGTTCTTC. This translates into CASSRLGLSCYNEQFF. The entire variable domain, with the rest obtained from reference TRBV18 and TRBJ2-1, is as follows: NAGVMQNPRHLVRRRGQEARLRCSPMKGHSHVYWYRQLPEEGLKFMVYLQKENIIDESGMPKERFSAEFPKEGPSILRIQQVVRGDSAAYFCASSRLGLSCYNEQFFGPGTRLTVL.

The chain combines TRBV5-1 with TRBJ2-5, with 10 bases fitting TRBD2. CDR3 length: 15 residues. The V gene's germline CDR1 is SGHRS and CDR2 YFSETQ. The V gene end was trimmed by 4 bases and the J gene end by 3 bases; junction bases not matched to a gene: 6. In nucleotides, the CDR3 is TGCGCCAGCAGCCGTCGAGGACTAGCGGAAGAGACCCAGTACTTC. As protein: CASSRRGLAEETQYF.

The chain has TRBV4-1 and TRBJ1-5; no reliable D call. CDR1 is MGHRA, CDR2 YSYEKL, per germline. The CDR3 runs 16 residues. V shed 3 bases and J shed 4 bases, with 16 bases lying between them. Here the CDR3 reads CASSHITGPINQPQHF. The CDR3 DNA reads TGCGCCAGCAGCCATATTACCGGGCCAATAAATCAGCCCCAGCATTTT.

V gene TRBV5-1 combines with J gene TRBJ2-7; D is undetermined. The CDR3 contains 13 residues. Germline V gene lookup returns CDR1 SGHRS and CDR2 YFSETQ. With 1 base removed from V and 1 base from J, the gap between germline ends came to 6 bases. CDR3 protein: CASSLIRSYEQYF. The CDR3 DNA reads TGCGCCAGCAGCTTGATTCGATCCTACGAGCAGTACTTC.

The CDR3 loop reads CASSEWTGGENGYTF. The CDR3 region has the DNA TGTGCCAGCAGTGAGTGGACAGGGGGCGAGAATGGCTACACCTTC. V usage is TRBV6-4 and J usage is TRBJ1-2, with 11 positions matching TRBD1. V was pared by 3 bases and J by 6 bases, with 6 bases of the junction left unmatched. Germline loops: CDR1 MRHNA, CDR2 SNTAGT. The CDR3 length is 15 residues.

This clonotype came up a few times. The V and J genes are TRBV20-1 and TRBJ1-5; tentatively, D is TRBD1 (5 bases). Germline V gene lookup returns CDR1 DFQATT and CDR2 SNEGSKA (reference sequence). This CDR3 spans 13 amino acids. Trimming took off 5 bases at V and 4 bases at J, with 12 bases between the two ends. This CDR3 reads CSAGRGFNQPQHF. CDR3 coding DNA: TGCAGTGCTGGCCGGGGCTTTAATCAGCCCCAGCATTTT.

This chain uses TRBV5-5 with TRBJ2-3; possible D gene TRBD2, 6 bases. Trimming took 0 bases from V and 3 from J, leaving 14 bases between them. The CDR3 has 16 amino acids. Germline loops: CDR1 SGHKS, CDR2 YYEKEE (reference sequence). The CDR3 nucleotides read TGTGCCAGCAGCTTGGTTCCGGGGGTGATAACAGATACGCAGTATTTT. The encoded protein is CASSLVPGVITDTQYF.

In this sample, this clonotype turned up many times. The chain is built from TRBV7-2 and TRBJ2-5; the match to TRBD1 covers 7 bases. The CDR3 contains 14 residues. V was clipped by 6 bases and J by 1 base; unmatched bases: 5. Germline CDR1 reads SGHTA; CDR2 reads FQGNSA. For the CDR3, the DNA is TGTGCCAGCAGTCCGGGACAGCTCCAAGAGACCCAGTACTTC. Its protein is CASSPGQLQETQYF.

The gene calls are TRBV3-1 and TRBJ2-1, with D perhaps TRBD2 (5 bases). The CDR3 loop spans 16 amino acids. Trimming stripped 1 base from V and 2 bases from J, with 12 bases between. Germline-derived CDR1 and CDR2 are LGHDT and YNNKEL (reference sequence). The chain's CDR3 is CASSQGPDLAYNEQFF. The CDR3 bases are TGTGCCAGCAGCCAAGGGCCGGACTTAGCCTACAATGAGCAGTTCTTC.

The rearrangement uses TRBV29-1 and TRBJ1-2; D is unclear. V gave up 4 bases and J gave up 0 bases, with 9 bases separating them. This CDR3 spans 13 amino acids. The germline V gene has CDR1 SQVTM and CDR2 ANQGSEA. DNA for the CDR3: TGCAGCGTTGGGAGGGTAGCTAACTATGGCTACACCTTC. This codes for CSVGRVANYGYTF.

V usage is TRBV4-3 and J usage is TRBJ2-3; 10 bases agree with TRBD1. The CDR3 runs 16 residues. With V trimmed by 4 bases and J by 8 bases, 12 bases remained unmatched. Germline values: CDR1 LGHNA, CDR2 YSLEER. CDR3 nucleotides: TGCGCCAGCAGCCGCCTTGGGACAGGGGTTTTGACTACGCAGTATTTT. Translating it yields CASSRLGTGVLTTQYF.